The next 9 T cell receptor delta chains were all read from a single sample in a study of gamma-delta T cells after stem cell transplantation. TCRdb applied CATT to the RT-PCR reads for clone calling. This table has 230 or so delta-chain clones, around 6% appearing once. The sequenced material came from gamma-delta T cells. The receptors come from a human donor. It is not recorded whose cells these are; they may come from a transplant donor.

As regards this clone: Since a far larger clone is one base different, this is likely a read error. Other DNA sequences in the sample encode the same CDR3. The rearrangement links TRDV1 to TRDJ1, with 12 bases aligning to TRDD3. Germline V CDR1 and CDR2: TSWWSYY, QGS. This CDR3 is built from 29 residues. CDR3 sequence: CALGEPSAFPYGTGGYPRRVSSYTDKLIF. DNA for the CDR3: TGTGCTCTTGGGGAACCCTCGGCCTTCCCCTACGGTACTGGGGGATACCCGCGGAGAGTTTCTTCGTACACCGATAAGCTCATCTTT.

This clone was recorded a few times. The protein given by TCRdb reflects a much larger clone and differs at residue 14 from this DNA's translation, likely from a read error; the protein shown is the DNA's translation. This chain connects TRDV2 to TRDJ1, with 13 bases that match TRDD3. The germline V gene has CDR1 GEAIGNYY and CDR2 EKD. The CDR3 consists of 17 residues. CDR3 amino acids: CACERLGDTRYTDRLIF. The CDR3 coding sequence is TGTGCCTGTGAACGACTGGGGGATACGAGGTACACCGATAGACTCATCTTT.

This clone came up a few times. This DNA's translation and the protein TCRdb lists, from a much larger clone, do not match at residue 12, likely due to a read error; the protein shown is translated from the DNA. This chain joins TRDV2 and TRDJ1; 13 bases map to TRDD3. After removal of 4 bases from V and 3 bases from J, the junction contained 10 bases not matched to a gene. Germline CDR1 is GEAIGNYY and CDR2 is EKD. This CDR3 is 17 amino acids long. CDR3 DNA: TGTGCCTGTGAACGACTGGGGGATACGAGGTACGCCGATAAACTCATCTTT. This sequence encodes CACERLGDTRYADKLIF.

This chain connects TRDV2 to TRDJ3; tentatively, D is TRDD3 (5 bases). CDR3 size: 18 residues. Trimming pared 1 base from V and 0 bases from J, leaving 12 bases between. From germline, CDR1 is GEAIGNYY and CDR2 EKD. CDR3 DNA sequence: TGTGCCTGTGACACGTGGGGAGCGAGCTCCTGGGACACCCGACAGATGTTTTTC. Amino acids: CACDTWGASSWDTRQMFF.

By share, this clone counts as medium-sized. A far bigger clonotype differs at one base, so this is likely a read error. The chain employs TRDV1 and TRDJ1; TRDD3 matches 8 bases. Germline trimming cut 4 bases from V and 1 base from J; bases unmatched to any gene: 32. The CDR3 consists of 24 residues. CDR1 is TSWWSYY, CDR2 QGS, per germline. The chain's CDR3 is CALGGLYGPLYWGPTPRTTDKLIF. As DNA, the CDR3 is TGTGCTCTTGGGGGACTGTACGGGCCCCTTTACTGGGGGCCGACTCCGAGAACCACCGATAAACTCATCTTT.

Comment on this clone: A far larger clone lies a single base away; this is likely a read error. The V and J genes are TRDV2 and TRDJ1; 13 nucleotides match TRDD3. V dropped 3 bases and J dropped 0; count of bases not matched to a gene: 9. CDR1 and CDR2 from the germline V gene are GEAIGNYY and EKD. The CDR3 totals 18 residues. CDR3 sequence reads: CACDPVLGDTRYTDKLIF. CDR3 bases: TGTGCCTGTGACCCCGTACTGGGGGATACGAGGTACACCGATAAACTCATCTTT.

This clone turned up a few times. A far larger clone is one base from this, pointing to a likely read error. Other DNA sequences in the same sample also yield this CDR3. The chain is built from TRDV2 and TRDJ1; 13 bases are shared with TRDD3. CDR3 length: 18 amino acids. V shed 3 bases and J 0 bases; nucleotides not matched to a gene: 9. Germline-derived CDR1 and CDR2 are GEAIGNYY and EKD. The CDR3 is CACDPVLGDTGYTDKLIF. The DNA of the CDR3 is TGTGCCTGTGACCCTGTACTGGGGGATACGGGGTACACCGATAAACTCATCTTT.

This clone was detected only a few times. The chain combines TRDV2 with TRDJ1; 9 nucleotides align to TRDD3. Looked up from germline, CDR1 is GEAIGNYY and CDR2 is EKD. Trimming removed 0 bases from V and 4 bases from J; junction bases left unmatched: 14. CDR3 length: 18 residues. CDR3 bases: TGTGCCTGTGACACCGTCTCGGGAAGTGGGGGATATATCGATAAACTCATCTTT. Its protein is CACDTVSGSGGYIDKLIF.

Turning to this clone: This may arise from a read error, as a much more abundant clone is one base away. This chain links TRDV1 with TRDJ1, with TRDD3 matching over 10 bases. Germline V gene lookup returns CDR1 TSWWSYY and CDR2 QGS. The CDR3 extends over 29 amino acids. The V segment lost 1 base and the J segment 0 bases; nucleotides outside the gene matches: 41. In nucleotides, the CDR3 is TGTGCTCTTGGGGAACCCTCGGCCTTCCCCTACGGTACTGGGGGATGCCCGCGGAGAGTTTCTTCGTACACCGATAAACTCATCTTT. It codes for CALGEPSAFPYGTGGCPRRVSSYTDKLIF.